The 4 T cell receptor beta chains below all came from one sample that was sequenced in a study of T cells after yellow fever vaccination. TCRdb reanalysed the 5' RACE reads using MiXCR and keeps one entry per CDR3 protein. The table includes 300,000 to 400,000 distinct CDR3 sequences, about 10% detected once. Sequenced here: CD4+ T cells sorted from PBMCs, sampled 45 days after the yellow fever booster vaccination. The receptors were gathered from a man aged 18 to 29 who received the YFV17D yellow fever vaccine.

The chain links TRBV6-6 to TRBJ2-2; TRBD2 matches at 8 bases. The CDR3 loop spans 14 amino acids. J was trimmed by 7 bases and V by 2 bases; bases with no gene match: 3. Germline assignment: CDR1 MNHNY and CDR2 SVGAGI (reference sequence). The CDR3 DNA sequence: TGTGCCAGCAGTTACCCTCGGGGGGGCGGGGAGCTGTTTTTT. Encoded protein: CASSYPRGGGELFF.

This rearrangement joins TRBV5-5 to TRBJ2-5; 12 bases are a match to TRBD2. The CDR3 runs 17 residues. V lost 4 bases to trimming and J lost 4 bases; unmatched junction nucleotides: 11. The germline gives CDR1 SGHKS, CDR2 YYEKEE (reference sequence). CDR3 region: CASSTKVGLAGGETQYF. The CDR3 DNA reads as TGTGCCAGCAGCACAAAGGTGGGACTAGCGGGTGGAGAGACCCAGTACTTC.

This clonotype was observed a few times. V usage is TRBV21-1 and J usage is TRBJ2-1. TRBV21-1 is classified as a pseudogene. The CDR3 contains 15 residues. CDR3 region: CASSKGADRYNEQFF. Written as DNA, the CDR3 is TGTGCCAGCAGCAAAGGTGCAGATCGCTACAATGAGCAGTTCTTC.

The gene calls are TRBV7-9 and TRBJ2-2, with no clear D. The CDR3 covers 12 residues. With 5 bases removed from V and 8 bases from J, the gap between germline ends came to 9 bases. Germline V gene data show CDR1 as SEHNR and CDR2 as FQNEAQ (reference sequence). The DNA of the CDR3 is TGTGCCAGCAGCCGACTCTTGGGGGAGCTGTTTTTT. Protein product: CASSRLLGELFF.